What follows are 32 T cell receptor beta chains derived from one specimen sequenced in a study of blood T cell repertoires in COVID-19. Measured with immunoSEQ multiplex PCR; TCRdb has only the in-frame clones, and not every one. The sample shows about 400,000 clones, roughly 86% of them seen only once. Input material: PBMCs or T cells enriched from blood (not recorded which). The receptors were gathered from a woman in her thirties who had recovered from COVID-19.

The chain links TRBV15 to TRBJ1-6; TRBD1 matches 8 bases. After removal of 0 bases from V and 8 bases from J, the junction contained 6 bases not matched to a gene. CDR3 size: 16 residues. The V gene's germline CDR1 is LNHNV and CDR2 YYDKDF (reference sequence). The CDR3 nucleotides read TGTGCCACCAGCAGAGACAGGGGGCCCCTTGATTCACCCCTCCACTTT. Its protein is CATSRDRGPLDSPLHF.

The chain is built from TRBV29-1 and TRBJ1-4; 8 nucleotides agree with TRBD1. Trimming removed 4 bases from V and 0 bases from J; junction bases left unmatched: 13. Germline-derived CDR1 and CDR2 are SQVTM and ANQGSEA. The CDR3 spans 18 residues. As DNA, the CDR3 is TGCAGCGTTGTGTTGGACAGGGTGAGGGGTGCAACTAATGAAAAACTGTTTTTT. It is translated as CSVVLDRVRGATNEKLFF.

The chain combines TRBV20-1 with TRBJ2-1, with TRBD2 matching 13 bases. The CDR3 covers 15 residues. The germline V gene has CDR1 DFQATT and CDR2 SNEGSKA (reference sequence). J gave up 6 bases and V 3 bases, and 5 bases lay outside the gene matches. The CDR3 DNA sequence: TGCAGTGCTAGTGGACTAGCGGGGGTTTCCAATGAGCAGTTCTTC. It specifies CSASGLAGVSNEQFF.

The rearrangement joins TRBV25-1 to TRBJ2-1; 11 bases line up with TRBD2. The CDR3 is made up of 16 amino acids. J was trimmed by 6 bases and V by 1 base; bases with no gene match: 5. The germline V gene encodes CDR1 MGHDK and CDR2 SYGVNS. The CDR3 region is CASSEWLAGGGNEQFF. As DNA, the CDR3 is TGTGCCAGCAGTGAATGGCTAGCGGGAGGTGGCAATGAGCAGTTCTTC.

The V call is TRBV5-6, the J call TRBJ1-4; weak D call: TRBD1 (6 bases). Germline CDR1 is SGHDT and CDR2 is YYEEEE. The CDR3 is made up of 15 amino acids. V lost 5 bases to trimming and J lost 8 bases, with 19 bases between them. The CDR3 region is CASSQQGRVGEKLFF. The CDR3 coding sequence is TGTGCCAGCAGTCAACAGGGTAGAGTCGGGGAAAAACTGTTTTTT.

This chain joins TRBV5-8 and TRBJ1-2; the match to TRBD1 covers 9 bases. The V gene's germline CDR1 is SGHTS and CDR2 YDEGEE. With 4 bases clipped from V and 8 bases from J, the junction kept 9 bases outside the gene matches. This CDR3 has 14 amino acids. Here the CDR3 reads CASSSNRGRGGYTF. DNA of the CDR3: TGTGCCAGCAGCAGCAACAGGGGGCGCGGGGGCTACACCTTC.

V gene TRBV5-1 combines with J gene TRBJ1-2; no reliable D call. Germline V gene sequence: CDR1 SGHRS, CDR2 YFSETQ. Trimming stripped 3 bases from V and 4 bases from J, with 10 bases between. The CDR3 loop spans 13 amino acids. CDR3 DNA sequence: TGCGCCAGCAGCTCCGAGAGGCTCTATGGCTACACCTTC. As protein: CASSSERLYGYTF.

CDR3: CASSPKERGSNTEAFF. CDR3 nucleotide sequence: TGTGCCAGCTCACCAAAAGAGCGAGGGTCAAACACTGAAGCTTTCTTT. This chain joins TRBV18 and TRBJ1-1; D is unresolved. The V end was cut by 2 bases, the J end by 2 bases, with 15 bases between. Germline values: CDR1 KGHSH, CDR2 LQKENI. The CDR3 extends over 16 amino acids. Looking up the rest from reference TRBV18 and TRBJ1-1 gives the full variable domain: NAGVMQNPRHLVRRRGQEARLRCSPMKGHSHVYWYRQLPEEGLKFMVYLQKENIIDESGMPKERFSAEFPKEGPSILRIQQVVRGDSAAYFCASSPKERGSNTEAFFGQGTRLTVV.

This clone was picked up a small number of times. CDR3 sequence (DNA): TGTGCCAGTAGTATAGGAAGGGGGATCGAGCAGTACTTC. It yields the protein CASSIGRGIEQYF. The chain carries TRBV19 and TRBJ2-7, with a tentative D call TRBD1 (6 bases). This CDR3 is built from 13 residues. V dropped 1 base and J dropped 6 bases, with 10 bases sitting between them. Germline CDR1 LNHDA, CDR2 SQIVND (reference sequence). The complete variable domain, with remaining parts taken from reference TRBV19 and TRBJ2-7, reads DGGITQSPKYLFRKEGQNVTLSCEQNLNHDAMYWYRQDPGQGLRLIYYSQIVNDFQKGDIAEGYSVSREKKESFPLTVTSAQKNPTAFYLCASSIGRGIEQYFGPGTRLTVT.

The J gene is TRBJ1-6, the V gene TRBV10-3, with 9 bases that match TRBD1. Germline trimming cut 6 bases from V and 9 bases from J; bases unmatched to any gene: 6. Germline V gene sequence: CDR1 ENHRY, CDR2 SYGVKD. The CDR3 contains 14 residues. Here the CDR3 DNA reads TGTGCCATCAGCACCGGGACAGGGAGTTCACCCCTCCACTTT. Amino acids: CAISTGTGSSPLHF.

The gene calls are TRBV6-5 and TRBJ2-2; 7 bases map to TRBD1. The CDR3 loop spans 15 amino acids. The germline gives CDR1 MNHEY, CDR2 SVGAGI. V lost 6 bases and J lost 2; bases outside the gene matches: 6. The CDR3: CASRGTVVNTGELFF. DNA of the CDR3: TGTGCCAGCAGAGGGACAGTAGTCAACACCGGGGAGCTGTTTTTT.

V and J are TRBV30 and TRBJ2-7; 8 nucleotides line up with TRBD1. The CDR3 spans 14 residues. Germline V gives CDR1 GTSNPN, CDR2 SVGIG (reference sequence). The ends lost 1 base at V and 5 bases at J; junction bases unmatched: 7. The CDR3 loop reads CAWSGTGPLDEQYF. CDR3 DNA sequence: TGTGCCTGGAGTGGGACAGGGCCCCTCGACGAGCAGTACTTC.

DNA of the CDR3: TGTGCCAGCAGCTTAGGTCCTTATAGAGGAGAAGCTTTCTTT. Translated, it gives CASSLGPYRGEAFF. J is TRBJ1-1 and V is TRBV7-2; D is ambiguous. CDR1 SGHTA and CDR2 FQGNSA come from the germline V gene. The V end lost 1 base, the J end lost 8 bases, and 14 bases lay between the germline ends. This CDR3 is built from 14 residues.

The rearrangement joins TRBV5-1 to TRBJ1-1, with 9 nucleotides matching TRBD1. CDR1 and CDR2 from the germline V gene are SGHRS and YFSETQ. The CDR3 extends over 15 amino acids. The V gene end was trimmed by 1 base and the J gene end by 3 bases; junction bases not matched to a gene: 4. The DNA for the CDR3 is TGCGCCAGCAGCTTGACAGGGGGCAAGGACACTGAAGCTTTCTTT. This encodes CASSLTGGKDTEAFF. Variable domain in full (rest from reference TRBV5-1 and TRBJ1-1): KAGVTQTPRYLIKTRGQQVTLSCSPISGHRSVSWYQQTPGQGLQFLFEYFSETQRNKGNFPGRFSGRQFSNSRSEMNVSTLELGDSALYLCASSLTGGKDTEAFFGQGTRLTVV.

The chain is built from TRBV19 and TRBJ1-1, with D unclear. From germline, CDR1 is LNHDA and CDR2 SQIVND (reference sequence). The CDR3 loop spans 12 amino acids. V lost 3 bases to trimming and J lost 5 bases, with 7 bases between them. CDR3 nucleotides: TGTGCCAGTAGTATTTGGCAAACTGAAGCTTTCTTT. Translating gives CASSIWQTEAFF.

This clone was observed once. The chain has TRBV5-1 and TRBJ2-3; 9 bases map to TRBD2. The CDR3 has 14 residues. Germline V gene lookup returns CDR1 SGHRS and CDR2 YFSETQ. Trimming cost V 6 bases and J 4 bases; bases outside gene matches: 6. CDR3 sequence reads: CASTLAGRSDTQYF. The CDR3 region has the DNA TGCGCCAGCACCCTAGCGGGACGATCAGATACGCAGTATTTT.

This chain joins TRBV11-2 and TRBJ1-1; 8 bases fit TRBD1. The germline gives CDR1 SGHAT, CDR2 FQNNGV. Trimming at V came to 5 bases and at J to 0 bases, leaving 17 bases not matched to a gene. There are 19 residues in the CDR3. The CDR3 region is CASSGREPGQAFMNTEAFF. The CDR3 DNA sequence: TGTGCCAGCAGCGGACGGGAACCGGGACAGGCCTTTATGAACACTGAAGCTTTCTTT.

The chain links TRBV18 to TRBJ1-2; no clear D gene. Germline values: CDR1 KGHSH, CDR2 LQKENI. The CDR3 runs 14 residues. The V gene lost 3 bases and the J gene lost 2 bases, with 10 bases spanning the gap. The CDR3 region has the DNA TGTGCCAGCTCACCGAGGGAGGGAAACTATGGCTACACCTTC. Protein sequence: CASSPREGNYGYTF.

The chain couples TRBV7-2 to TRBJ2-1; D call uncertain. CDR1 and CDR2 (germline): SGHTA, FQGNSA. The CDR3 runs to 14 residues. V lost 9 bases and J 0 bases, leaving 12 bases between the germline ends. In DNA form, the CDR3 reads TGTGCCAGTACCGTAGAGAGCTCCTACAATGAGCAGTTCTTC. This sequence encodes CASTVESSYNEQFF.

V and J are TRBV6-2 or TRBV6-3 and TRBJ1-3; D is possibly TRBD1 (6 bases). Germline V gene sequence: CDR1 MNHEY, CDR2 SVGEGT. The CDR3 loop spans 16 amino acids. Deletions cut 6 bases from V and 2 bases from J, with 17 bases between. CDR3 sequence: CASSKQGRRAGNTIYF. The CDR3 nucleotides are TGTGCCAGCAGCAAACAGGGAAGGCGGGCTGGAAACACCATATATTTT.

As concerns this clone: The identical CDR3 is also encoded by other nucleotide sequences in the sample. The chain uses TRBV28 and TRBJ1-1; 8 bases map to TRBD1. The CDR3 totals 14 residues. From germline, CDR1 is MDHEN and CDR2 SYDVKM. J gave up 4 bases and V 1 base, and 2 bases lay outside the gene matches. DNA for the CDR3: TGTGCCAGCAGTTTATCAGGGGGCGGCACTGAAGCTTTCTTT. As protein: CASSLSGGGTEAFF. Full variable domain (rest looked up from reference TRBV28 and TRBJ1-1): DVKVTQSSRYLVKRTGEKVFLECVQDMDHENMFWYRQDPGLGLRLIYFSYDVKMKEKGDIPEGYSVSREKKERFSLILESASTNQTSMYLCASSLSGGGTEAFFGQGTRLTVV.

About this clone itself: A read error may account for a junction end that differs from germline. The chain carries TRBV9 and TRBJ2-7, with 8 bases fitting TRBD1. The CDR3 consists of 12 residues. The germline gives CDR1 SGDLS, CDR2 YYNGEE. The CDR3 here is CASSAIGQGLNF. The DNA for the CDR3 is TGTGCCAGCAGCGCTATAGGACAGGGCTTGAACTTC.

This clone was picked up a small number of times. This rearrangement joins TRBV19 to TRBJ1-6; a possible D gene is TRBD1 (5 bases). V shed 9 bases and J shed 6 bases, with 12 bases lying between them. Germline CDR1 and CDR2: LNHDA and SQIVND (reference sequence). The CDR3 spans 13 residues. In DNA form, the CDR3 reads TGTGCCAGCCGGGGGGAGAGTAATTCACCCCTCCACTTT. Amino acid sequence: CASRGESNSPLHF.

This chain uses TRBV28 with TRBJ2-5, with 15 bases identical to TRBD2. The CDR3 spans 21 residues. J was trimmed by 4 bases and V by 7 bases; bases with no gene match: 22. The germline gives CDR1 MDHEN, CDR2 SYDVKM. CDR3 nucleotide sequence: TGTGCCAGCATTGGGGACAGGGGTAAGAGGACTAGCGGGAGGGCCGTAGAGACCCAGTACTTC. Protein: CASIGDRGKRTSGRAVETQYF.

This clone has just one count. The chain has TRBV18 and TRBJ2-7; 14 positions match TRBD2. This CDR3 spans 21 amino acids. V gave up 3 bases and J gave up 0 bases; unmatched junction bases: 16. The V gene's germline CDR1 is KGHSH and CDR2 LQKENI. The CDR3 spells CASSPGHLAGTSGSSSYEQYF. The DNA of the CDR3 is TGTGCCAGCTCACCGGGGCATTTGGCCGGGACTAGCGGGAGTAGCTCCTACGAGCAGTACTTC.

This clone was observed a single time. The chain has TRBV28 and TRBJ2-7, with D perhaps matching TRBD1 (6 bases). The V and J ends lost 5 bases and 3 bases respectively, with 14 bases between them. The CDR3 spans 14 residues. Germline V gene lookup returns CDR1 MDHEN and CDR2 SYDVKM. The CDR3 DNA reads TGTGCCAGCAGTCGGGACAACCTTCGCTACGAGCAGTACTTC. This sequence encodes CASSRDNLRYEQYF.

This chain uses TRBV7-9 with TRBJ2-2, with 11 bases identical to TRBD2. From germline, CDR1 is SEHNR and CDR2 FQNEAQ (reference sequence). The J segment lost 9 bases and the V segment lost 5 bases, leaving 11 bases of the junction unmatched. CDR3 length equals 16 residues. CDR3 in DNA: TGTGCCAGCAGCACCACTAGCGGGAGACTGATTTGGGAGCTGTTTTTT. It codes for CASSTTSGRLIWELFF.

The rearrangement joins TRBV7-2 to TRBJ2-3; possible D gene TRBD2, 5 bases. The CDR3 runs to 14 residues. The V gene's germline CDR1 is SGHTA and CDR2 FQGNSA. V lost 5 bases, J lost 3 bases, and 12 bases lay in between. CDR3 nucleotide sequence: TGTGCCAGCAGCCCGCGACGGGGAACAGATACGCAGTATTTT. Translated, it gives CASSPRRGTDTQYF.

The genes are TRBV12-5 and TRBJ2-5; 7 bases are a match to TRBD2. The germline gives CDR1 LGHNT, CDR2 FRNRAP. The CDR3 is made up of 15 amino acids. With 0 bases clipped from V and 4 bases from J, the junction kept 5 bases outside the gene matches. As DNA, the CDR3 is TGTGCTAGTGGTTTGGTAGGAAGCGGGGCAGAGACCCAGTACTTC. The encoded protein is CASGLVGSGAETQYF.

This clone came up a few times. V usage is TRBV6-2 or TRBV6-3 and J usage is TRBJ2-1; 8 bases line up with TRBD2. This CDR3 is 16 amino acids long. Germline V gene lookup returns CDR1 MNHEY and CDR2 SVGEGT. J gave up 5 bases and V 2 bases, and 8 bases lay outside the gene matches. The CDR3 sequence: CASSYMRGVWNNEQFF. The CDR3 DNA follows: TGTGCCAGCAGTTACATGCGGGGGGTCTGGAACAATGAGCAGTTCTTC.

This rearrangement joins TRBV7-2 to TRBJ2-7; 7 nucleotides match TRBD2. The germline V gene has CDR1 SGHTA and CDR2 FQGNSA. J was trimmed by 4 bases and V by 5 bases; bases with no gene match: 20. The CDR3 spans 18 residues. The CDR3 DNA sequence: TGTGCCAGCAGCCAAAGCTGGCCGGTGGGGACTACGCCGTACGAGCAGTACTTC. Translated, it gives CASSQSWPVGTTPYEQYF.

The V call is TRBV5-1, the J call TRBJ2-2; TRBD2 matches at 7 bases. V shed 6 bases and J 4 bases; nucleotides not matched to a gene: 9. CDR3 length equals 15 residues. Germline V lookup: CDR1 SGHRS, CDR2 YFSETQ. DNA for the CDR3: TGCGCCAGCACCGAGGCACTAGCGACCACCGGGGAGCTGTTTTTT. It encodes CASTEALATTGELFF.